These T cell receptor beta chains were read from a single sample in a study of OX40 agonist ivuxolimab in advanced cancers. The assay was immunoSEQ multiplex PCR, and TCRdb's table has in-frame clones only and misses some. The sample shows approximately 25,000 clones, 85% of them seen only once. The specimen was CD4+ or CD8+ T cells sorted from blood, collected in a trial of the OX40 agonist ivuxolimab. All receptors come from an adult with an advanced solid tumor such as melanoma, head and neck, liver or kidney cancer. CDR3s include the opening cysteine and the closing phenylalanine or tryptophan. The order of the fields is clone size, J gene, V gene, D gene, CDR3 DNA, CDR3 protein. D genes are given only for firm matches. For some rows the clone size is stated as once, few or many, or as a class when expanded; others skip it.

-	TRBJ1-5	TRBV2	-	TGTGCCAGCAGTGGACAGTACCATAGCAATCAGCCCCAGCATTTT	CASSGQYHSNQPQHF
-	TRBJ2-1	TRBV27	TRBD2	TGTGCCAGCAGTTCCGGGACTAGCGGGGTTTACTACAATGAGCAGTTCTTC	CASSSGTSGVYYNEQFF
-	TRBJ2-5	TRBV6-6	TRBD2	TGTGCCAGCAGTTACTCGGGACTAGCGGGAAAAGAGACCCAGTACTTC	CASSYSGLAGKETQYF
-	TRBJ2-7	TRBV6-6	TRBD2	TGTGCCAGCATGGGGACTAGCGGGCCCCGGTACGAGCAGTACTTC	CASMGTSGPRYEQYF
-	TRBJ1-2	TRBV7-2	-	TGTGCCAGCAGCTTACTAGGGGCCTTCTATGGCTACACCTTC	CASSLLGAFYGYTF
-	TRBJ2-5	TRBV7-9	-	TGTGCCAGCAGCTTATGGCCGGGGGAGGAGACCCAGTACTTC	CASSLWPGEETQYF
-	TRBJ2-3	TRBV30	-	TGTGCCTGGAGTTATATCACAGATACGCAGTATTTT	CAWSYITDTQYF
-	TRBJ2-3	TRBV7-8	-	TGTGCCAGCAGCTTTCTTGAGGACAGCTTTTTT	CASSFLEDSFF
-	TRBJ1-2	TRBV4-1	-	TGCGCCAGCAGCCAAGTGGGGGGTTCCACCTATGGCTACACCTTC	CASSQVGGSTYGYTF
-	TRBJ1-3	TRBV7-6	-	TGTGCCAGCAGCTTAGCGATCCGCAGCTCTGGAAACACCATATATTTT	CASSLAIRSSGNTIYF
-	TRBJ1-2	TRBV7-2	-	TGTGCCAGCAGCCATCCCTCGGAGGGGCCCTGGGGCTACACCTTC	CASSHPSEGPWGYTF
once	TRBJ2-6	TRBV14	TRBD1	TGTGCCAGCAGCCACCCGGGACAGGGAGTGTGGGGGGCCAACGTCCTGACTTTC	CASSHPGQGVWGANVLTF
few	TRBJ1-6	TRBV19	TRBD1	TGTGCCAGTAGTGAGCGGGACAGGGTTATTTCACCCCTCCACTTT	CASSERDRVISPLHF
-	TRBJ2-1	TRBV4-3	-	TGCGCCAGCAGCCAAGGGACTGGTGCGTACAATGAGCAGTTCTTC	CASSQGTGAYNEQFF
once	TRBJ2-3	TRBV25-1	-	TGTGCCAGCAGTGAATATGAGGACACAGATACGCAGTATTTT	CASSEYEDTDTQYF
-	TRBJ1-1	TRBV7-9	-	TGTGCCAGCAGCCCGGTGAAAGGGGCCATGAACACTGAAGCTTTCTTT	CASSPVKGAMNTEAFF
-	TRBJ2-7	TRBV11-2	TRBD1	TGTGCCAGCAGCTCCTTATCCGGGACAGGGAACTACGAGCAGTACTTC	CASSSLSGTGNYEQYF
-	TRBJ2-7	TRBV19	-	TGTGCCAGTAGTCCAGGGTTATACGAGCAGTACTTC	CASSPGLYEQYF
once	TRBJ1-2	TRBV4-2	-	TGTGCCAGCAGCCAAGAGAGCGACGGAGGCTATGGCTACACCTTC	CASSQESDGGYGYTF